These 4 T cell receptor beta chains share one sample of origin, sequenced in a study of blood T cell repertoires in COVID-19. The assay was immunoSEQ multiplex PCR, and TCRdb's table has in-frame clones only and misses some. The top ten hold more than 40% of the sample, which has tens of thousands of clones, 85% to 90% seen once. Sequences were obtained from peripheral blood. These receptors originate from a woman aged 60-75 years with COVID-19, enrolled during active disease.

V gene TRBV4-3 combines with J gene TRBJ2-7; a weak D match, TRBD2 (5 bases). Germline loops: CDR1 LGHNA, CDR2 YSLEER. V shed 5 bases and J shed 5 bases, with 7 bases lying between them. CDR3 size: 11 residues. In DNA form, the CDR3 reads TGCGCCAGCAGCGAGGGCCACGAGCAGTACTTC. Translation: CASSEGHEQYF.

This sequence joins TRBV24-1 and TRBJ1-4, with TRBD1 matching 10 bases. Germline V CDR1 and CDR2: KGHDR, SFDVKD. J gave up 8 bases and V 4 bases, and 12 bases lay outside the gene matches. The CDR3 spans 17 residues. For the CDR3, the DNA is TGTGCCACCAGTGACGTGACAGGGGGCGCAGAGAAGGAAAAACTGTTTTTT. Translated, it gives CATSDVTGGAEKEKLFF.

This chain joins TRBV4-1 and TRBJ2-3; 10 nucleotides align to TRBD2. Trimming removed 1 base from V and 0 bases from J; junction bases left unmatched: 10. Germline-derived CDR1 and CDR2 are MGHRA and YSYEKL. The CDR3 covers 19 residues. The CDR3 loop reads CASSQGAGSLAGSTDTQYF. CDR3 in DNA: TGCGCCAGCAGCCAAGGCGCAGGATCACTAGCGGGGAGCACAGATACGCAGTATTTT.

The V gene is TRBV30, the J gene TRBJ1-2; D unclear. Germline V CDR1 and CDR2: GTSNPN, SVGIG (reference sequence). The length of the CDR3 is 13 residues. The V end was cut by 4 bases, the J end by 0 bases, with 9 bases between. CDR3 DNA: TGTGCCTGGAATCCCGCAGCTAACTATGGCTACACCTTC. Protein: CAWNPAANYGYTF.